Listed here are 21 T cell receptor beta chains from one sample, sequenced in a study of beta chain features in type 1 diabetes. cDNA synthesis used the whole RNA isolate, giving expressed TCRB sequences. The protocol was immunoSEQ multiplex PCR, while the TCRdb copy is restricted to in-frame clones and leaves out a portion. Among roughly 380,000 clones listed, 15% to 20% were seen once. Sequenced: naive CD4+ T cells from blood. These receptors all come from a woman aged 18-29 years in good health.

This chain links TRBV13 with TRBJ1-1, with 7 bases fitting TRBD1. Germline loops: CDR1 PRHDT, CDR2 FYEKMQ (reference sequence). After removal of 5 bases from V and 5 bases from J, the junction contained 11 bases not matched to a gene. The CDR3 runs 15 residues. The CDR3 sequence: CASSPTGLLETEAFF. For the CDR3, the DNA is TGTGCCAGCAGCCCGACAGGGCTCCTGGAGACTGAAGCTTTCTTT.

The chain uses TRBV7-8 and TRBJ2-2; 10 bases align to TRBD2. CDR3 size: 18 residues. The trim removed 2 bases at V and 1 base at J, leaving 7 bases unmatched. CDR1 SGHVS and CDR2 FQNEAQ come from the germline V gene. This chain's CDR3 is CASSLPLLAGVNTGELFF. In DNA form, the CDR3 reads TGTGCCAGCAGCTTACCTCTGCTAGCGGGGGTGAACACCGGGGAGCTGTTTTTT.

This clone was detected only a few times. The sample carries other DNA sequences with the same CDR3. The genes are TRBV15 and TRBJ2-2, with a possible D match to TRBD2 (5 bases). The CDR3 loop spans 15 amino acids. The germline V gene has CDR1 LNHNV and CDR2 YYDKDF (reference sequence). V lost 0 bases and J lost 2, with 7 bases in between. The CDR3 region is CATSRDGVNTGELFF. For the CDR3, the DNA is TGTGCCACCAGCAGAGACGGGGTAAACACCGGGGAGCTGTTTTTT.

This rearrangement joins TRBV7-9 to TRBJ2-5, with TRBD2 matching 11 bases. The ends lost 5 bases at V and 4 bases at J; junction bases unmatched: 3. Germline V gives CDR1 SEHNR, CDR2 FQNEAQ (reference sequence). The CDR3 length is 14 residues. This CDR3 is CASSPGLAGETQYF. In DNA form, the CDR3 reads TGTGCCAGCAGCCCCGGACTAGCGGGAGAGACCCAGTACTTC. The full variable domain, rest sourced from reference TRBV7-9 and TRBJ2-5, is DTGVSQNPRHKITKRGQNVTFRCDPISEHNRLYWYRQTLGQGPEFLTYFQNEAQLEKSRLLSDRFSAERPKGSFSTLEIQRTEQGDSAMYLCASSPGLAGETQYFGPGTRLLVL.

This clone was picked up a small number of times. The CDR3 spells CASSVEDRGRYF. DNA for the CDR3: TGTGCCAGCAGTGTCGAGGACAGGGGAAGGTACTTC. The chain combines TRBV2 with TRBJ2-7; 9 bases fit TRBD1. Germline V lookup: CDR1 SNHLY, CDR2 FYNNEI. The V and J ends lost 4 bases and 12 bases, in that order; junction bases with no gene match: 7. The CDR3 loop spans 12 amino acids. The variable domain in full, completed from reference TRBV2 and TRBJ2-7, reads EPEVTQTPSHQVTQMGQEVILRCVPISNHLYFYWYRQILGQKVEFLVSFYNNEISEKSEIFDDQFSVERPDGSNFTLKIRSTKLEDSAMYFCASSVEDRGRYFGPGTRLTVT.

In its sample, this clone was seen a few times. The chain has TRBV20-1 and TRBJ2-3, with D perhaps TRBD2 (5 bases). Germline V gene data show CDR1 as DFQATT and CDR2 as SNEGSKA (reference sequence). The V gene lost 6 bases and the J gene lost 3 bases, with 7 bases spanning the gap. The CDR3 is made up of 11 amino acids. This CDR3 reads CSAGGTDTQYF. CDR3 sequence (DNA): TGCAGTGCCGGAGGTACAGATACGCAGTATTTT.

The J gene is TRBJ1-2, the V gene TRBV27, with D hard to call. The germline CDR1 and CDR2 sequences are MNHEY and SMNVEV (reference sequence). V was shortened by 8 bases and J by 7 bases, with 11 bases between the two germline ends. The CDR3 spans 11 residues. The CDR3 sequence is CASGGTSGYTF. CDR3 bases: TGTGCCAGCGGAGGCACCTCTGGCTACACCTTC.

V and J are TRBV27 and TRBJ2-7; possibly TRBD1 for D (6 bases). V gave up 4 bases and J gave up 1 base, with 11 bases separating them. Germline CDR1 MNHEY, CDR2 SMNVEV (reference sequence). The CDR3 has 14 residues. CDR3 region: CASSSLQGSYEQYF. The CDR3 nucleotides are TGTGCCAGCAGTTCGTTACAGGGTTCCTACGAGCAGTACTTC.

This clone was seen only a few times. V and J are TRBV15 and TRBJ2-7; maybe TRBD1 (5 bases). This CDR3 is 13 amino acids long. Germline assignment: CDR1 LNHNV and CDR2 YYDKDF (reference sequence). Trimming cost V 6 bases and J 5 bases, with 14 bases left between them. Here the CDR3 reads CATRPWTWHEQYF. The CDR3 DNA is TGTGCCACCAGGCCCTGGACATGGCACGAGCAGTACTTC.

The rearrangement uses TRBV30 and TRBJ2-7, with D perhaps matching TRBD1 (6 bases). This CDR3 has 12 amino acids. Trimming pared 5 bases from V and 3 bases from J, leaving 11 bases between. Germline V CDR1 and CDR2: GTSNPN, SVGIG (reference sequence). The CDR3 nucleotides read TGTGCCTGGTCAGGGGTTGTCTACGAGCAGTACTTC. This sequence encodes CAWSGVVYEQYF.

This clone was seen only a few times. The chain carries TRBV9 and TRBJ2-1, with TRBD2 as a possible D gene (6 bases). In germline, CDR1 is SGDLS, CDR2 YYNGEE. There are 13 residues in the CDR3. Between the trimmed V and J ends, which lost 1 base and 9 bases, there was a span of 11 bases. The CDR3 loop reads CASSVTGETEQFF. CDR3 in DNA: TGTGCCAGCAGCGTAACGGGAGAAACTGAGCAGTTCTTC. The full variable domain, completed using reference TRBV9 and TRBJ2-1, is DSGVTQTPKHLITATGQRVTLRCSPRSGDLSVYWYQQSLDQGLQFLIQYYNGEERAKGNILERFSAQQFPDLHSELNLSSLELGDSALYFCASSVTGETEQFFGPGTRLTVL.

This clone occurred a few times. V and J are TRBV5-1 and TRBJ1-6; D unclear. V lost 0 bases and J lost 6, with 7 bases in between. The CDR3 runs to 14 residues. Germline CDR1 and CDR2: SGHRS and YFSETQ. CDR3 nucleotides: TGCGCCAGCAGCTTGGAACGGGGTAATTCACCCCTCCACTTT. Translation: CASSLERGNSPLHF.

This sequence joins TRBV10-3 and TRBJ2-5, with D possibly TRBD2 on 5 matching bases. The V gene's germline CDR1 is ENHRY and CDR2 SYGVKD. The CDR3 length is 15 residues. With 5 bases removed from V and 2 bases from J, the gap between germline ends came to 15 bases. CDR3 residues: CAISLRRGWQETQYF. The CDR3 nucleotides read TGTGCCATCAGTCTCAGGCGAGGGTGGCAAGAGACCCAGTACTTC.

The chain carries TRBV21-1 and TRBJ2-3; the table's D call TRBD2 went unverified against the DNA. TRBV21-1 is a pseudogene. This CDR3 spans 14 amino acids. For the CDR3, the DNA is TGTGCCACCGGGGGAGGGCCCTCGTCAGATACGCAGTATTTT. Its translation is CATGGGPSSDTQYF.

In its sample, this clone was seen a few times. The chain combines TRBV9 with TRBJ2-3, with 12 nucleotides matching TRBD2. J was trimmed by 5 bases and V by 0 bases; bases with no gene match: 1. The CDR3 contains 15 residues. The germline V gene encodes CDR1 SGDLS and CDR2 YYNGEE. The CDR3 DNA reads TGTGCCAGCAGCGTAGAGGGACTAGCGGGAGATACGCAGTATTTT. It codes for CASSVEGLAGDTQYF.

This clone was observed a handful of times. The CDR3 here is CATAREAGGTYEQYF. The CDR3 DNA reads TGTGCCACAGCAAGAGAAGCAGGGGGCACCTACGAGCAGTACTTC. This rearrangement joins TRBV2 to TRBJ2-7; 8 bases agree with TRBD1. The germline CDR1 and CDR2 sequences are SNHLY and FYNNEI. This CDR3 has 15 residues. Unmatched junction bases numbered 13, after V lost 10 bases and J lost 2 bases.

This clone was counted between two and nine times. The V gene is TRBV30, the J gene TRBJ2-1; TRBD2 matches at 10 bases. The CDR3 is made up of 15 amino acids. Germline trimming cut 0 bases from V and 7 bases from J; bases unmatched to any gene: 6. Germline V gives CDR1 GTSNPN, CDR2 SVGIG (reference sequence). CDR3 amino acids: CAWSVRSGRGNEQFF. DNA of the CDR3: TGTGCCTGGAGTGTACGGAGCGGGAGGGGGAATGAGCAGTTCTTC.

The chain links TRBV2 to TRBJ1-2; D remains ambiguous. This CDR3 is built from 12 residues. Germline CDR1 and CDR2: SNHLY and FYNNEI. The V gene lost 5 bases and the J gene lost 6 bases, with 10 bases spanning the gap. CDR3 DNA sequence: TGTGCCAGCAGTTCCCACGGGAATGGCTACACCTTC. Translating gives CASSSHGNGYTF.

CDR3 bases: TGTGCCAGCCGGCAGGTGGAAGAGACCCAGTACTTC. Its protein is CASRQVEETQYF. The J gene is TRBJ2-5, the V gene TRBV2, with D unresolved. The CDR3 contains 12 residues. The germline V and J ends were trimmed by 8 bases and 3 bases, with 10 bases remaining between them. Germline-derived CDR1 and CDR2 are SNHLY and FYNNEI.

The chain combines TRBV7-9 with TRBJ1-2, with D possibly TRBD1 on 6 matching bases. Germline V gene data show CDR1 as SEHNR and CDR2 as FQNEAQ (reference sequence). This CDR3 has 14 residues. V lost 1 base and J lost 3, with 9 bases in between. CDR3 amino acids: CASSLDRQDYGYTF. The CDR3, as DNA: TGTGCCAGCAGCTTAGACCGACAGGACTATGGCTACACCTTC. The full variable domain, in which reference TRBV7-9 and TRBJ1-2 provide the parts outside the CDR3, is DTGVSQNPRHKITKRGQNVTFRCDPISEHNRLYWYRQTLGQGPEFLTYFQNEAQLEKSRLLSDRFSAERPKGSFSTLEIQRTEQGDSAMYLCASSLDRQDYGYTFGSGTRLTVV.

V usage is TRBV19 and J usage is TRBJ2-3; 14 bases line up with TRBD2. After removal of 3 bases from V and 6 bases from J, the junction contained 5 bases not matched to a gene. Germline lookup yields CDR1 LNHDA and CDR2 SQIVND (reference sequence). This CDR3 comprises 16 residues. CDR3: CASSMRRTSGRDTQYF. DNA of the CDR3: TGTGCCAGTAGTATGCGGCGGACTAGCGGGAGGGATACGCAGTATTTT.